This TCR beta chain was sequenced in a study of blood T cell repertoires in COVID-19. Study background: Whether acute or convalescent, the COVID-19 samples came from the United States, Italy and Spain. Sample material is recorded as cDNA or gDNA derived from T cells, B-cell-depleted T cells, or PBMCs.

This CDR3 is built from 14 residues. CDR1 is MNHEY and CDR2 is SVGAGI in the germline V gene. The V and J ends lost 6 bases and 10 bases respectively, with 16 bases between them. A single count supports this clone. Original processing methods: Amplifying reference gene primers gave estimates of nucleated cell counts. The data were produced by immunoSEQ multiplex PCR, yet TCRdb's version contains in-frame clones alone and is incomplete. The D gene and trimming were derived from the DNA, and the V and J assignments and clone size from that table. The top ten hold around 18% of the sample, which has approximately 130,000 clones, roughly 71% seen once.

The source of this sequence is an elderly man with acute or convalescent COVID-19. V gene TRBV6-5 combines with J gene TRBJ1-6, with D possibly being TRBD1 (5 bases). Source material: peripheral blood. The CDR3 region has the DNA TGTGCCAGCAGCTCCCGGGGGACTCAATCACCCCTCCACTTT. This gives the protein CASSSRGTQSPLHF.